The 10 T cell receptor beta chains below come from one sample, sequenced in a study of OX40 agonist ivuxolimab in advanced cancers. Produced via immunoSEQ multiplex PCR; TCRdb's table is partial and in-frame only. The sample holds around 94,000 clones, 87% seen once. This material consisted of CD4+ or CD8+ T cells sorted from blood, taken in a trial of the OX40 agonist ivuxolimab. All receptors come from an adult with an advanced solid tumor such as melanoma, head and neck, liver or kidney cancer.

This clone has a handful of counts. The DNA of the CDR3 is TGTGCCAGCAGCTTAGCCCGGGACAGGGCCTTTTTGGGCTACACCTTC. It encodes CASSLARDRAFLGYTF. The V gene is TRBV7-8, the J gene TRBJ1-2, with 9 bases aligning to TRBD1. Germline CDR1 reads SGHVS; CDR2 reads FQNEAQ. V shed 0 bases, J shed 8 bases, and the junction held 10 bases outside the gene matches. CDR3 length: 16 residues.

This clone has a handful of counts. This rearrangement joins TRBV5-4 to TRBJ1-2, with unresolved D. CDR1 is SGHNT and CDR2 is YYREEE in the germline V gene (reference sequence). Trimming removed 4 bases from V and 5 bases from J, with 18 bases in between. The CDR3 is 15 residues long. The CDR3 loop is CASSNVPREIYGYTF. The DNA of the CDR3 is TGTGCCAGCAGCAACGTCCCCCGGGAGATATATGGCTACACCTTC.

The J gene is TRBJ1-3, the V gene TRBV7-9; 8 bases are a match to TRBD1. Germline trimming cut 5 bases from V and 1 base from J; bases unmatched to any gene: 1. This CDR3 is built from 14 residues. The germline V gene encodes CDR1 SEHNR and CDR2 FQNEAQ (reference sequence). In DNA, the CDR3 is TGTGCCAGCAGCGGACAGGGTTCTGGAAACACCATATATTTT. Encoded protein: CASSGQGSGNTIYF.

The CDR3 DNA is TGTGCCAGCAGCTTAGATGAGAGCACTGAAGCTTTCTTT. Encoded protein: CASSLDESTEAFF. V is TRBV11-3 and J is TRBJ1-1; D remains unclear. V was pared by 0 bases and J by 4 bases, with 6 bases between. The CDR3 extends over 13 amino acids. Germline-derived CDR1 and CDR2 are SGHNT and YENEEA.

The table lists this clone with a count of one. J is TRBJ2-3 and V is TRBV19; TRBD2 agrees at 7 bases. Germline assignment: CDR1 LNHDA and CDR2 SQIVND (reference sequence). Losses at the gene ends were 1 base for V and 5 bases for J; bases not matched to a gene: 3. The CDR3 runs 14 residues. The CDR3 bases are TGTGCCAGTAGTATAGGGGGGGGAGGAGATACGCAGTATTTT. Amino acid sequence: CASSIGGGGDTQYF.

The chain employs TRBV11-2 and TRBJ2-5; D might be TRBD1 (5 bases). Trimming cost V 4 bases and J 5 bases, with 14 bases left between them. There are 14 residues in the CDR3. Germline-derived CDR1 and CDR2 are SGHAT and FQNNGV. CDR3 DNA sequence: TGTGCCAGCAGCTCTGCAGGGTATCGGGAGACCCAGTACTTC. Its protein is CASSSAGYRETQYF.

This chain joins TRBV27 and TRBJ1-5; 9 bases fit TRBD1. V dropped 6 bases and J dropped 0; count of bases not matched to a gene: 9. Per germline, CDR1 MNHEY and CDR2 SMNVEV (reference sequence). This CDR3 is built from 17 residues. The CDR3 loop reads CASSHRGPAYSNQPQHF. The CDR3 DNA reads as TGTGCCAGCAGCCACAGGGGGCCCGCGTATAGCAATCAGCCCCAGCATTTT.

The CDR3 spells CASSYSGLYGYTF. Here the CDR3 DNA reads TGTGCCAGCAGTTACTCAGGCCTCTATGGCTACACCTTC. The chain joins TRBV6-6 to TRBJ1-2, with unresolved D. From germline, CDR1 is MNHNY and CDR2 SVGAGI (reference sequence). The CDR3 is 13 amino acids. V lost 0 bases and J lost 4, with 6 bases in between.

The chain employs TRBV2 and TRBJ1-1; maybe TRBD1 (6 bases). The CDR3 consists of 13 residues. Trimming took 9 bases from V and 0 from J, leaving 11 bases between them. Germline lookup yields CDR1 SNHLY and CDR2 FYNNEI. The DNA of the CDR3 is TGTGCCAGTAGACAGGTTTTGAACACTGAAGCTTTCTTT. This sequence encodes CASRQVLNTEAFF.

This clone appeared a single time. V gene TRBV2 combines with J gene TRBJ2-3; 10 bases map to TRBD2. The CDR3 contains 15 residues. The J segment lost 5 bases and the V segment lost 2 bases, leaving 4 bases of the junction unmatched. Germline lookup yields CDR1 SNHLY and CDR2 FYNNEI. In DNA form, the CDR3 reads TGTGCCAGCAGTGAACTAACTAGCGGGGTAGATACGCAGTATTTT. Amino acids: CASSELTSGVDTQYF.